One and the same sample provided the 29 T cell receptor beta chains below, sequenced in a study of cytomegalovirus exposure and HLA in healthy donors. Method: immunoSEQ multiplex PCR; TCRdb's copy keeps in-frame clones and lacks some. The table has a few hundred thousand clones, 88% seen once. The sequencing sample was made of PBMCs. These receptors all stem from a man younger than 40 in good health and CMV-seronegative.

V is TRBV10-3 and J is TRBJ2-7; TRBD1 matches at 10 bases. In germline, CDR1 is ENHRY, CDR2 SYGVKD. This CDR3 comprises 16 residues. The trim removed 0 bases at V and 2 bases at J, leaving 4 bases unmatched. CDR3 in DNA: TGTGCCATCAGTGAGTCCGTGGGACAGGGGACCTACGAGCAGTACTTC. Translating gives CAISESVGQGTYEQYF.

This clone has a handful of counts. This rearrangement joins TRBV4-3 to TRBJ1-6, with D tentatively TRBD1 (5 bases). The V gene's germline CDR1 is LGHNA and CDR2 YSLEER. The CDR3 is 14 residues long. Trimming removed 4 bases from V and 13 bases from J, with 17 bases in between. The chain's CDR3 is CASSPDTELDPLHF. The CDR3 region has the DNA TGCGCCAGCAGCCCGGACACCGAGTTGGACCCCCTCCACTTT.

Here the CDR3 reads CASSQRQGEPDTQYF. CDR3 DNA sequence: TGTGCCAGCAGCCAGAGACAGGGGGAGCCAGATACGCAGTATTTT. The rearrangement joins TRBV6-6 to TRBJ2-3, with 9 bases that match TRBD1. The J segment lost 4 bases and the V segment lost 6 bases, leaving 8 bases of the junction unmatched. This CDR3 comprises 15 residues. Germline V CDR1 and CDR2: MNHNY, SVGAGI (reference sequence).

This clone came up once. The chain combines TRBV19 with TRBJ1-2, with D unclear. The V gene lost 3 bases and the J gene lost 8 bases, with 19 bases spanning the gap. CDR3 length: 15 amino acids. Germline loops: CDR1 LNHDA, CDR2 SQIVND (reference sequence). CDR3 bases: TGTGCCAGTAGTATTATTACCCCCCCTGTGGGCGGCTACACCTTC. This codes for CASSIITPPVGGYTF. Supplemented by reference TRBV19 and TRBJ1-2, the full variable domain reads DGGITQSPKYLFRKEGQNVTLSCEQNLNHDAMYWYRQDPGQGLRLIYYSQIVNDFQKGDIAEGYSVSREKKESFPLTVTSAQKNPTAFYLCASSIITPPVGGYTFGSGTRLTVV.

The V call is TRBV6-5, the J call TRBJ1-4; D gene uncertain. Trimming pared 6 bases from V and 3 bases from J, leaving 11 bases between. The CDR3 length is 14 residues. The V gene's germline CDR1 is MNHEY and CDR2 SVGAGI. The CDR3 bases are TGTGCCAGCAGCTTTCTTCGGGCTAATGAAAAACTGTTTTTT. It codes for CASSFLRANEKLFF.

The V gene is TRBV5-5, the J gene TRBJ1-1; D uncertain. The CDR3 covers 13 residues. The V end was cut by 1 base, the J end by 4 bases, with 8 bases between. CDR1 and CDR2 (germline): SGHKS, YYEKEE (reference sequence). The CDR3 DNA is TGTGCCAGCAGCTTGAATGAGATCACTGAAGCTTTCTTT. Amino acids: CASSLNEITEAFF.

This rearrangement joins TRBV4-3 to TRBJ1-1, with TRBD1 as a possible D gene (5 bases). With 0 bases removed from V and 4 bases from J, the gap between germline ends came to 18 bases. CDR3 length equals 17 residues. Germline lookup yields CDR1 LGHNA and CDR2 YSLEER. This CDR3 is CASSQDESGHLGTEAFF. CDR3 nucleotides: TGCGCCAGCAGCCAAGATGAATCAGGGCATTTGGGCACTGAAGCTTTCTTT.

CDR3 coding DNA: TGTGCCAGCAGTTACACGCAGGGTGGCAATCAGCCCCAGCATTTT. Protein sequence: CASSYTQGGNQPQHF. V is TRBV6-5 and J is TRBJ1-5, with D maybe TRBD1 (5 bases). The germline V and J ends were trimmed by 2 bases and 2 bases, with 10 bases remaining between them. Germline CDR1 is MNHEY and CDR2 is SVGAGI. The CDR3 is 15 amino acids.

The genes are TRBV27 and TRBJ1-1; D unclear. This CDR3 is 16 amino acids long. In germline, CDR1 is MNHEY, CDR2 SMNVEV (reference sequence). Trimming removed 0 bases at V and 0 bases at J, with 11 bases between. In DNA form, the CDR3 reads TGTGCCAGCAGTTTATCGAGTAACCCTATGAACACTGAAGCTTTCTTT. Its protein is CASSLSSNPMNTEAFF.

This clone was seen once. The V call is TRBV18, the J call TRBJ2-3; the D is unclear. Germline lookup yields CDR1 KGHSH and CDR2 LQKENI. V was shortened by 3 bases and J by 4 bases, with 14 bases between the two germline ends. The length of the CDR3 is 15 residues. The CDR3 is CASSPQNPSADTQYF. In nucleotides, the CDR3 is TGTGCCAGCTCACCGCAAAACCCTTCGGCAGATACGCAGTATTTT.

This chain uses TRBV25-1 with TRBJ1-1; no firm D call. The CDR3 sequence is 12 residues long. Germline lookup yields CDR1 MGHDK and CDR2 SYGVNS. V was pared by 1 base and J by 5 bases, with 5 bases between. CDR3 DNA sequence: TGTGCCAGCAGTGAATCGAGAACTGAAGCTTTCTTT. Residues: CASSESRTEAFF.

The rearrangement joins TRBV5-4 to TRBJ2-7, with 11 bases aligning to TRBD1. Unmatched junction bases numbered 6, after V lost 6 bases and J lost 4 bases. CDR3 length: 14 amino acids. Germline lookup yields CDR1 SGHNT and CDR2 YYREEE (reference sequence). The CDR3: CASTMDRGLYEQYF. The CDR3 coding sequence is TGTGCCAGCACCATGGACAGGGGGCTATACGAGCAGTACTTC.

The rearrangement links TRBV19 to TRBJ1-6; possibly TRBD1 for D (5 bases). The germline V and J ends were trimmed by 7 bases and 4 bases, with 11 bases remaining between them. CDR3 length: 14 residues. The V gene's germline CDR1 is LNHDA and CDR2 SQIVND (reference sequence). The CDR3 DNA reads TGTGCCAGTAAGCGGGGGTTTTATAATTCACCCCTCCACTTT. This translates into CASKRGFYNSPLHF.

V is TRBV19 and J is TRBJ2-5; TRBD2 matches at 12 bases. CDR3 size: 17 residues. V gave up 1 base and J gave up 5 bases; unmatched junction bases: 8. Germline V gene lookup returns CDR1 LNHDA and CDR2 SQIVND (reference sequence). CDR3 coding DNA: TGTGCCAGTAGTATAGGAGGACTTGGACTAGCGGGGGAGACCCAGTACTTC. It translates to CASSIGGLGLAGETQYF. The variable domain in full, completed from reference TRBV19 and TRBJ2-5, reads DGGITQSPKYLFRKEGQNVTLSCEQNLNHDAMYWYRQDPGQGLRLIYYSQIVNDFQKGDIAEGYSVSREKKESFPLTVTSAQKNPTAFYLCASSIGGLGLAGETQYFGPGTRLLVL.

The chain employs TRBV6-6 and TRBJ1-6; TRBD1 aligns across 9 bases. Germline CDR1 and CDR2: MNHNY and SVGAGI (reference sequence). The CDR3 is 16 residues long. V dropped 4 bases and J dropped 8; count of bases not matched to a gene: 9. In DNA form, the CDR3 reads TGTGCCAGCAGTTTCTCCCGGGACAGGGTCGATTCACCCCTCCACTTT. Translating it yields CASSFSRDRVDSPLHF.

The chain carries TRBV29-1 and TRBJ1-2; unclear D gene. The CDR3 contains 12 residues. The V and J ends lost 3 bases and 4 bases respectively, with 9 bases between them. CDR1 and CDR2 from the germline V gene are SQVTM and ANQGSEA. The DNA of the CDR3 is TGCAGCGTTGATGAGAGGGCCTATGGCTACACCTTC. Translating gives CSVDERAYGYTF.

The J gene is TRBJ2-3, the V gene TRBV6-4, with a possible D match to TRBD2 (7 bases). In germline, CDR1 is MRHNA, CDR2 SNTAGT. This CDR3 spans 16 amino acids. V was pared by 2 bases and J by 4 bases, with 16 bases between. CDR3 in amino acids: CASSDSGGAVADTQYF. CDR3 DNA sequence: TGTGCCAGCAGTGACAGTGGGGGGGCCGTCGCAGATACGCAGTATTTT.

The V call is TRBV6-1, the J call TRBJ2-5, with D tentatively TRBD2 (7 bases). This CDR3 has 14 residues. CDR1 and CDR2 from the germline V gene are MNHNS and SASEGT. Trimming removed 7 bases at V and 2 bases at J, with 14 bases between. CDR3 protein: CASTRGGPQETQYF. The CDR3 DNA reads as TGTGCCAGCACCCGCGGGGGCCCGCAAGAGACCCAGTACTTC.

The J gene is TRBJ1-6, the V gene TRBV7-9; D not resolved. The germline V gene encodes CDR1 SEHNR and CDR2 FQNEAQ (reference sequence). The CDR3 runs to 14 residues. The germline V and J ends were trimmed by 6 bases and 5 bases, with 11 bases remaining between them. The CDR3 is CASSLAPNNSPLHF. The DNA of the CDR3 is TGTGCCAGCAGTTTGGCCCCAAATAATTCACCCCTCCACTTT.

CDR3 region: CASGPGLLQETQYF. As DNA, the CDR3 is TGTGCCAGCGGGCCGGGACTACTCCAAGAGACCCAGTACTTC. This chain uses TRBV27 with TRBJ2-5; 7 nucleotides line up with TRBD2. The V gene end was trimmed by 8 bases and the J gene end by 1 base; junction bases not matched to a gene: 7. The CDR3 is 14 residues long. Germline V gives CDR1 MNHEY, CDR2 SMNVEV (reference sequence).

This chain links TRBV18 with TRBJ2-7; no reliable D call. Deletions cut 0 bases from V and 4 bases from J, with 7 bases between. This CDR3 is built from 13 residues. The germline V gene has CDR1 KGHSH and CDR2 LQKENI. The CDR3 loop is CASSPPAGYEQYF. The CDR3 DNA sequence: TGTGCCAGCTCACCACCTGCAGGTTACGAGCAGTACTTC.

The table lists this clone with a few counts. J is TRBJ1-1 and V is TRBV15; the D gene is possibly TRBD1 (6 bases). V was shortened by 5 bases and J by 3 bases, with 16 bases between the two germline ends. Looked up from germline, CDR1 is LNHNV and CDR2 is YYDKDF (reference sequence). The CDR3 has 15 residues. The CDR3, as DNA: TGTGCCACCAGCGCCAGAGGGGGAGGGTACACTGAAGCTTTCTTT. Translation: CATSARGGGYTEAFF.

The J gene is TRBJ1-1, the V gene TRBV5-1; a possible D gene is TRBD1 (5 bases). The germline CDR1 and CDR2 sequences are SGHRS and YFSETQ. The V gene lost 0 bases and the J gene lost 4 bases, with 16 bases spanning the gap. This CDR3 has 16 amino acids. This CDR3 reads CASSLVFSGSGTEAFF. The CDR3 DNA reads as TGCGCCAGCAGCTTGGTATTCTCAGGGTCGGGCACTGAAGCTTTCTTT.

The chain is built from TRBV4-1 and TRBJ1-1; no clear D gene. The V and J ends lost 1 base and 4 bases respectively, with 13 bases between them. Germline-derived CDR1 and CDR2 are MGHRA and YSYEKL. The CDR3 runs 15 residues. Here the CDR3 reads CASSQVRVVITEAFF. The CDR3 region has the DNA TGCGCCAGCAGCCAAGTCCGGGTTGTCATCACTGAAGCTTTCTTT.

The chain recombines TRBV30 with TRBJ1-5; the D is unclear. CDR1 and CDR2 (germline): GTSNPN, SVGIG (reference sequence). V lost 5 bases and J lost 4, with 9 bases in between. The CDR3 runs to 12 residues. The CDR3 here is CAWDSGNQPQHF. CDR3 nucleotide sequence: TGTGCCTGGGACTCGGGGAATCAGCCCCAGCATTTT. Full variable domain (outside the CDR3, taken from reference TRBV30 and TRBJ1-5): SQTIHQWPATLVQPVGSPLSLECTVEGTSNPNLYWYRQAAGRGLQLLFYSVGIGQISSEVPQNLSASRPQDRQFILSSKKLLLSDSGFYLCAWDSGNQPQHFGDGTRLSIL.

The rearrangement uses TRBV6-1 and TRBJ1-3; D is possibly TRBD1 (6 bases). CDR3 length: 12 residues. Trimming removed 8 bases from V and 11 bases from J, with 16 bases in between. Germline assignment: CDR1 MNHNS and CDR2 SASEGT. CDR3 bases: TGTGCCAGCCGGGACACGCCGACCTCCATATATTTT. Protein sequence: CASRDTPTSIYF.

This clone was seen a handful of times. This rearrangement joins TRBV6-1 to TRBJ2-7; a weak D match, TRBD1 (6 bases). The V gene's germline CDR1 is MNHNS and CDR2 SASEGT. The CDR3 runs to 13 residues. Trimming shortened V by 10 bases and J by 0 bases, and 13 bases separated the two germline ends. The chain's CDR3 is CATGTLDSYEQYF. The CDR3 DNA sequence: TGTGCCACCGGGACACTCGACTCCTACGAGCAGTACTTC.

The chain employs TRBV30 and TRBJ2-7, with TRBD1 matching 8 bases. Germline V gives CDR1 GTSNPN, CDR2 SVGIG (reference sequence). Trimming cost V 3 bases and J 1 base; bases outside gene matches: 8. The CDR3 length is 15 residues. This CDR3 is CAWSVLGTGSYEQYF. DNA of the CDR3: TGTGCCTGGAGCGTTCTCGGGACAGGTTCCTACGAGCAGTACTTC.

This clone was counted a few times. This chain joins TRBV11-3 and TRBJ1-1, with a tentative D call TRBD1 (5 bases). Trimming took 1 base from V and 4 from J, leaving 7 bases between them. CDR3 length: 13 residues. From germline, CDR1 is SGHNT and CDR2 YENEEA. This CDR3 is CASSLAQGTEAFF. The CDR3 nucleotides read TGTGCCAGCAGCTTAGCGCAGGGCACTGAAGCTTTCTTT.